The 25 T cell receptor beta chains listed next were all sequenced from one sample in a study of blood T cell repertoires in COVID-19. Produced via immunoSEQ multiplex PCR; TCRdb's table is partial and in-frame only. The sample has over 85,000 clones, 86% seen once. Material: peripheral blood. The receptors stem from a woman over 75 with acute or convalescent COVID-19.

This clone was counted once. The gene calls are TRBV7-3 and TRBJ2-5; tentatively, D is TRBD2 (5 bases). The CDR3 extends over 13 amino acids. Germline CDR1 is SGHTA and CDR2 is FQGTGA. Trimming took off 4 bases at V and 2 bases at J, with 8 bases between the two ends. CDR3 protein: CASSSGRQETQYF. The CDR3 region has the DNA TGTGCCAGCAGCTCGGGAAGACAAGAGACCCAGTACTTC.

The rearrangement links TRBV19 to TRBJ1-5, with D unresolved. Germline loops: CDR1 LNHDA, CDR2 SQIVND (reference sequence). V shed 7 bases and J shed 3 bases, with 10 bases lying between them. The CDR3 sequence is 13 residues long. CDR3 region: CASIGDANQPQHF. CDR3 nucleotide sequence: TGTGCCAGTATCGGGGATGCCAATCAGCCCCAGCATTTT.

The chain combines TRBV15 with TRBJ2-1; 8 bases are shared with TRBD1. CDR1 LNHNV and CDR2 YYDKDF come from the germline V gene (reference sequence). The CDR3 has 13 residues. V dropped 1 base and J dropped 9; count of bases not matched to a gene: 2. CDR3 bases: TGTGCCACCAGCAGAGGGACAGGGTCTGAGCAGTTCTTC. Translation gives CATSRGTGSEQFF.

This clone appeared a few times. The chain's CDR3 is CASSQVGLYEQYF. The DNA of the CDR3 is TGTGCCAGCAGCCAAGTCGGACTCTACGAGCAGTACTTC. V is TRBV4-2 and J is TRBJ2-7, with D perhaps TRBD2 (5 bases). V lost 1 base to trimming and J lost 3 bases, with 7 bases between them. This CDR3 has 13 amino acids. Germline loops: CDR1 LGHNA, CDR2 YNFKEQ.

This clone was seen just once. V gene TRBV5-1 combines with J gene TRBJ2-5, with D possibly TRBD1 on 5 matching bases. Germline assignment: CDR1 SGHRS and CDR2 YFSETQ. The V end was cut by 3 bases, the J end by 3 bases, with 15 bases between. The CDR3 runs 15 residues. CDR3 bases: TGCGCCAGCAGCTGGACACTTAGAATTGAAGAGACCCAGTACTTC. As protein: CASSWTLRIEETQYF.

The rearrangement uses TRBV12-3 or TRBV12-4 and TRBJ2-7; TRBD2 might be the D (6 bases). The CDR3 sequence is 13 residues long. Trimming took 8 bases from V and 1 from J, leaving 12 bases between them. The CDR3 sequence is CASGAGTSYEQYF. CDR3 nucleotides: TGTGCCAGCGGGGCGGGGACGTCCTACGAGCAGTACTTC.

The J gene is TRBJ1-2, the V gene TRBV5-1; D may be TRBD1 (6 bases). The germline CDR1 and CDR2 sequences are SGHRS and YFSETQ. The CDR3 is 14 residues long. V dropped 4 bases and J dropped 0 bases, with 10 bases sitting between them. In DNA form, the CDR3 reads TGCGCCAGCAGCAGGACAGTCGCTAACTATGGCTACACCTTC. This encodes CASSRTVANYGYTF.

The rearrangement uses TRBV5-5 and TRBJ1-5; 9 bases line up with TRBD1. V lost 4 bases to trimming and J lost 5 bases; unmatched junction nucleotides: 4. The CDR3 is made up of 14 amino acids. Germline V gives CDR1 SGHKS, CDR2 YYEKEE (reference sequence). The CDR3, as DNA: TGTGCCAGCAGCCCACAGGGGGCAGATCAGCCCCAGCATTTT. It specifies CASSPQGADQPQHF.

CDR3 nucleotide sequence: TGCAGTGCTAGTTTGGACAGGGCATATGGCTACACCTTC. As protein: CSASLDRAYGYTF. This chain connects TRBV20-1 to TRBJ1-2; 8 bases fit TRBD1. CDR3 length equals 13 residues. The ends lost 3 bases at V and 5 bases at J; junction bases unmatched: 5. CDR1 is DFQATT, CDR2 SNEGSKA, per germline (reference sequence).

The sample holds a few counts of this clone. This chain uses TRBV11-3 with TRBJ1-2; the match to TRBD1 covers 8 bases. Germline CDR1 SGHNT, CDR2 YENEEA. The CDR3 length is 12 residues. V shed 6 bases and J 8 bases; nucleotides not matched to a gene: 5. The CDR3 protein is CASSSQGAGYTF. In DNA, the CDR3 is TGTGCCAGCAGTTCGCAGGGGGCAGGCTACACCTTC.

The chain uses TRBV7-9 and TRBJ1-1; TRBD1 matches 10 bases. V dropped 5 bases and J dropped 0; count of bases not matched to a gene: 3. The CDR3 is 15 residues long. Looked up from germline, CDR1 is SEHNR and CDR2 is FQNEAQ (reference sequence). The CDR3 loop is CASSPGQGVNTEAFF. CDR3 sequence (DNA): TGTGCCAGCAGCCCCGGACAGGGGGTGAACACTGAAGCTTTCTTT.

This chain joins TRBV11-2 and TRBJ2-1; possibly TRBD2 for D (6 bases). Between the trimmed V and J ends, which lost 6 bases and 5 bases, there was a span of 20 bases. Germline V gene data show CDR1 as SGHAT and CDR2 as FQNNGV. The CDR3 consists of 16 residues. CDR3 protein: CASRSSGGAVHNEQFF. CDR3 DNA: TGTGCCAGCAGATCTTCCGGGGGAGCGGTCCACAATGAGCAGTTCTTC.

This chain links TRBV5-1 with TRBJ1-1, with 8 nucleotides matching TRBD1. The germline V gene has CDR1 SGHRS and CDR2 YFSETQ. With 0 bases clipped from V and 0 bases from J, the junction kept 13 bases outside the gene matches. The CDR3 runs 19 residues. CDR3 sequence reads: CASSLEPPAGGLMNTEAFF. The CDR3 nucleotides are TGCGCCAGCAGCTTGGAACCCCCGGCAGGGGGCCTCATGAACACTGAAGCTTTCTTT.

This sequence joins TRBV6-5 and TRBJ2-7, with D possibly being TRBD2 (5 bases). Germline loops: CDR1 MNHEY, CDR2 SVGAGI. V was clipped by 5 bases and J by 6 bases, with 20 bases between them. CDR3 size: 15 residues. In DNA form, the CDR3 reads TGTGCCAGCAGTCCTTACGACCCAGCGGAAACCGAGCAGTACTTC. This gives the protein CASSPYDPAETEQYF.

The V call is TRBV5-1, the J call TRBJ1-4; 7 bases match TRBD1. Germline-derived CDR1 and CDR2 are SGHRS and YFSETQ. The CDR3 covers 13 residues. The trim removed 5 bases at V and 7 bases at J, leaving 5 bases unmatched. CDR3 bases: TGCGCCAGCAGAGAGGGGGCTGGTGAAAAACTGTTTTTT. Translation gives CASREGAGEKLFF. Drawing the rest from reference TRBV5-1 and TRBJ1-4, the complete variable domain is KAGVTQTPRYLIKTRGQQVTLSCSPISGHRSVSWYQQTPGQGLQFLFEYFSETQRNKGNFPGRFSGRQFSNSRSEMNVSTLELGDSALYLCASREGAGEKLFFGSGTQLSVL.

The chain joins TRBV4-2 to TRBJ2-7; 13 nucleotides line up with TRBD2. Germline V gene lookup returns CDR1 LGHNA and CDR2 YNFKEQ. The CDR3 covers 15 residues. V gave up 4 bases and J gave up 5 bases; unmatched junction bases: 5. DNA for the CDR3: TGTGCCAGCAGCCCACTAGCGGGGGGGCCCAACGAGCAGTACTTC. Amino acids: CASSPLAGGPNEQYF.

V usage is TRBV28 and J usage is TRBJ1-5; no definite D call. The V end was cut by 6 bases, the J end by 9 bases, with 12 bases between. Germline-derived CDR1 and CDR2 are MDHEN and SYDVKM. The CDR3 has 12 residues. CDR3 amino acids: CASSPPSRPQHF. CDR3 nucleotide sequence: TGTGCCAGCAGCCCTCCAAGCCGGCCCCAGCATTTT.

With regard to this clone: The junction does not match germline at one end; this may be a read error. The chain uses TRBV13 and TRBJ1-6; 7 bases align to TRBD1. The CDR3 has 16 amino acids. Germline V gives CDR1 PRHDT, CDR2 FYEKMQ (reference sequence). This CDR3 reads CASSLGGSIYNSPLHF. CDR3 in DNA: TGTGCCAGCAGCCTAGGGGGCAGCATCTATAATTCACCCCTCCACTTT.

The V call is TRBV10-3, the J call TRBJ1-1, with 7 bases matching TRBD1. The ends lost 6 bases at V and 4 bases at J; junction bases unmatched: 5. The CDR3 has 13 amino acids. Per the germline V gene, CDR1 is ENHRY and CDR2 is SYGVKD. CDR3 protein: CAIRISGGTEAFF. The CDR3 coding sequence is TGTGCCATCAGAATATCAGGGGGCACTGAAGCTTTCTTT.

V usage is TRBV29-1 and J usage is TRBJ2-5; tentatively, D is TRBD2 (7 bases). V lost 2 bases and J 3 bases, leaving 13 bases between the germline ends. The CDR3 has 14 amino acids. CDR1 is SQVTM, CDR2 ANQGSEA, per germline. The DNA of the CDR3 is TGCAGCGTTGAATCTTCGGGGGGCAAAGAGACCCAGTACTTC. This codes for CSVESSGGKETQYF.

The chain couples TRBV28 to TRBJ1-2, with TRBD1 matching 11 bases. The CDR3 contains 13 residues. Germline V gene lookup returns CDR1 MDHEN and CDR2 SYDVKM. V trimming: 3 bases; J trimming: 7 bases; junction bases outside the gene matches: 1. The CDR3: CASSLDRGRGYTF. In DNA, the CDR3 is TGTGCCAGCAGTTTGGACAGGGGGCGTGGCTACACCTTC.

The J gene is TRBJ1-1, the V gene TRBV5-1; D not resolved. This CDR3 region has 14 residues. V lost 6 bases and J 2 bases, leaving 14 bases between the germline ends. Germline V gene data show CDR1 as SGHRS and CDR2 as YFSETQ. The CDR3 loop is CASTPGGFNTEAFF. The CDR3 DNA reads as TGCGCCAGCACCCCGGGAGGATTTAACACTGAAGCTTTCTTT.

V gene TRBV27 combines with J gene TRBJ2-7, with 13 bases lining up with TRBD2. Germline values: CDR1 MNHEY, CDR2 SMNVEV (reference sequence). After removal of 5 bases from V and 2 bases from J, the junction contained 12 bases not matched to a gene. The CDR3 runs to 18 residues. The CDR3: CASSISGLAGDFPYEQYF. The CDR3 bases are TGTGCCAGCAGTATCTCAGGACTAGCGGGGGACTTCCCCTACGAGCAGTACTTC.

This sequence joins TRBV18 and TRBJ1-2, with 10 bases lining up with TRBD1. J gave up 6 bases and V 4 bases, and 2 bases lay outside the gene matches. This CDR3 spans 13 amino acids. The germline V gene encodes CDR1 KGHSH and CDR2 LQKENI. CDR3 DNA: TGTGCCAGCTCACTAGGGACAGGGGATGGCTACACCTTC. Translating it yields CASSLGTGDGYTF.

The chain has TRBV6-5 and TRBJ1-2; D unresolved. There are 13 residues in the CDR3. V lost 1 base to trimming and J lost 0 bases, with 3 bases between them. Germline V CDR1 and CDR2: MNHEY, SVGAGI. The CDR3 bases are TGTGCCAGCAGTTACTTCACTAACTATGGCTACACCTTC. This codes for CASSYFTNYGYTF.